This T cell receptor (beta chain) was obtained from a study of identical twins. TCRdb reanalysed the 5' RACE reads using MiXCR and keeps one entry per CDR3 protein. This sample has approximately 680,000 distinct CDR3 sequences, with under 8.5% found just once. V was cut by 3 bases and J by 1 base, with 10 bases left in between. The V gene's germline CDR1 is SGHDT and CDR2 YYEEEE. The CDR3 sequence is 14 residues long. The same specimen was also included in a second study, on yellow fever vaccine responses in identical twins.

Sequenced: PBMCs. The rearrangement uses TRBV5-6 and TRBJ1-1; D is undetermined. This sequence originates from a woman younger than 30 in good health. CDR3 coding DNA: TGTGCCAGCAGCTCCTTGTTGCCGAACACTGAAGCTTTCTTT. Encoded protein: CASSSLLPNTEAFF.